These T cell receptor beta chains were read from a single sample in a study of post-analysis software for immune sequencing data. TCRdb reprocessed the PCR reads via MiXCR and lists one record per CDR3 protein. The repertoire holds about 770,000 distinct CDR3 sequences, with around 42% as singletons. Sequencing was done on a sample of blood. These receptors were collected from a girl under 18 with multiple sclerosis. The CDR3 runs from the conserved cysteine through the conserved F or W. The D gene is left open where the match is weak.

TRBV6-2/TRBV6-3 | 16 | TRBD2 | CASSYSSSGVDNEQFF
TRBV7-9 | 16 | TRBD2 | CASSFPTSGSGNEQFF
TRBV20-1 | 16 | TRBD1 | CSARRSGTGLIWGYTF
TRBV5-1 | 15 | TRBD2 | CASSRTSAKDHEQYF
TRBV7-2 | 11 | NA | CASSPLTEQYF
TRBV28 | 13 | NA | CASFEGSAYGYTF
TRBV7-2 | 17 | TRBD2 | CASSPTPGLAVYNEQFF
TRBV20-1 | 17 | NA | CSARVMSGLMSTDTQYF
TRBV20-1 | 12 | NA | CSARAGTYEQYF
TRBV7-8 | 12 | TRBD1 | CASSPQGWAQYF
TRBV12-3/TRBV12-4 | 13 | TRBD1 | CASSPTGNYEQYF
TRBV29-1 | 13 | TRBD2 | CSVSSGGGRIEYF
TRBV28 | 14 | NA | CASSRGQTQETQYF
TRBV7-8 | 13 | NA | CASSLFTGYEQYF
TRBV14 | 15 | NA | CASSQVSMVHNEQFF
TRBV24-1 | 14 | NA | CATSARTAKNIQYF
TRBV10-3 | 15 | NA | CAISESVGSNQPQHF
TRBV20-1 | 14 | NA | CSAVEGAGTNEQFF
TRBV20-1 | 15 | TRBD1 | CSAGETGGWYNEQFF
TRBV6-6 | 15 | NA | CASSYSAGTPPEQFF
TRBV5-6 | 14 | NA | CASSLGRGHNEQFF
TRBV2 | 15 | TRBD1 | CASSERDSPYNEQFF
TRBV20-1 | 15 | NA | CSALTRWDTRETQYF
TRBV28 | 13 | TRBD1 | CASIPPGQGLPFF
TRBV20-1 | 12 | NA | CSAESASYEQYF
TRBV4-1 | 16 | NA | CASSQDFLVASYEQYF
TRBV3-1 | 16 | NA | CASSQTPDGFNSPLHF
TRBV29-1 | 16 | NA | CSVEGIPSGSYNEQFF
TRBV9 | 15 | NA | CASSAVGQSSYEQYF